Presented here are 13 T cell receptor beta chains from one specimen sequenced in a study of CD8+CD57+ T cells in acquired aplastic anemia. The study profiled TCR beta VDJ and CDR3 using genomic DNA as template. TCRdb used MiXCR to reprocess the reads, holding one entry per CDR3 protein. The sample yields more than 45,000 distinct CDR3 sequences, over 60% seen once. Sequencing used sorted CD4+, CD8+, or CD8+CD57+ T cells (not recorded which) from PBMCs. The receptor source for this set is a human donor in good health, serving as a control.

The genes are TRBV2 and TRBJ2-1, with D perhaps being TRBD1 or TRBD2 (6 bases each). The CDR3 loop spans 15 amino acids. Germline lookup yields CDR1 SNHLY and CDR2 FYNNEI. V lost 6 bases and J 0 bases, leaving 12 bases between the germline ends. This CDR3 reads CASRQGGSSYNEQFF. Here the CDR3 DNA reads TGTGCCAGCAGGCAAGGGGGGAGCTCCTACAATGAGCAGTTCTTC.

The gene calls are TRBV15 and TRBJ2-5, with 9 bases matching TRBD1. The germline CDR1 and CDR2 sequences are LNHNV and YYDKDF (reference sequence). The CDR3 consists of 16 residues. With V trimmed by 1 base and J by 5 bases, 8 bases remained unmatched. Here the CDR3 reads CATSRGGTGPGETQYF. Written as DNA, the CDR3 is TGTGCCACCAGCAGAGGGGGGACAGGGCCTGGGGAGACCCAGTACTTC.

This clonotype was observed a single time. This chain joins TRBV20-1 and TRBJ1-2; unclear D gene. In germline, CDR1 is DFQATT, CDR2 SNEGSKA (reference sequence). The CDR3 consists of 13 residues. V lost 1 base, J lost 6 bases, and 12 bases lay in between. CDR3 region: CSARVPTADGYTF. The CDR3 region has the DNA TGCAGTGCTAGAGTCCCCACGGCAGATGGCTACACCTTC.

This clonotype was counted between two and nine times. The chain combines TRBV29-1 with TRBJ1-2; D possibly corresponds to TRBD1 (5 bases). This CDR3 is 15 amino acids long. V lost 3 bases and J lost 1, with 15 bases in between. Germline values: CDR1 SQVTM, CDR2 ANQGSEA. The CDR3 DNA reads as TGCAGCGTTGATGTCCCCAGGGCCTATAACTATGGCTACACCTTC. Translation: CSVDVPRAYNYGYTF.

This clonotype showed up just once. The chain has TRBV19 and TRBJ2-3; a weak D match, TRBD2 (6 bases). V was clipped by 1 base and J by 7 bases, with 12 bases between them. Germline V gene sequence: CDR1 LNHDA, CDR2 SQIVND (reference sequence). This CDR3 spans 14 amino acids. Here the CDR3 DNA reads TGTGCCAGTAGTATAGGGGGAGGCACGAATACGCAGTATTTT. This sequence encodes CASSIGGGTNTQYF. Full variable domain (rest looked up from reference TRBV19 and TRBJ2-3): DGGITQSPKYLFRKEGQNVTLSCEQNLNHDAMYWYRQDPGQGLRLIYYSQIVNDFQKGDIAEGYSVSREKKESFPLTVTSAQKNPTAFYLCASSIGGGTNTQYFGPGTRLTVL.

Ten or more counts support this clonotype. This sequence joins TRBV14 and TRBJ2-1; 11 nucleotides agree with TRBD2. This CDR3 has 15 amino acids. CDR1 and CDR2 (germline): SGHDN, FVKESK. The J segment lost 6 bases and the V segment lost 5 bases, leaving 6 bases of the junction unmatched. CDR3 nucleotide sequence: TGTGCCAGCAGCTTACTAGCGGGAGTAGCCAATGAGCAGTTCTTC. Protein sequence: CASSLLAGVANEQFF.

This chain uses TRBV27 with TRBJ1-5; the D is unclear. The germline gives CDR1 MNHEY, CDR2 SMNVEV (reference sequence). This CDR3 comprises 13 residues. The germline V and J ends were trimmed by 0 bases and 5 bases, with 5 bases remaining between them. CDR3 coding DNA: TGTGCCAGCAGTTTATCGGTGGATCAGCCCCAGCATTTT. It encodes CASSLSVDQPQHF.

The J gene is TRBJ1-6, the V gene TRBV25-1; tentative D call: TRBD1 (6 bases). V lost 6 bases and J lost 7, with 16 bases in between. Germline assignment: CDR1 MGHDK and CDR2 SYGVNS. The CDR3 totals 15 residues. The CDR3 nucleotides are TGTGCCAGCAGGACGACAGGCGTTTGGAATTCACCCCTCCACTTT. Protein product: CASRTTGVWNSPLHF.

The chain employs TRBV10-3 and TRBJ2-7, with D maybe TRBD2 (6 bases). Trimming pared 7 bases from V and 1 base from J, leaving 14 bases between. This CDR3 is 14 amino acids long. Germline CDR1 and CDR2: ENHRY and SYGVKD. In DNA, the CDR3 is TGTGCCATCATGGAGGGAGCTTCGTCCTACGAGCAGTACTTC. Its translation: CAIMEGASSYEQYF.

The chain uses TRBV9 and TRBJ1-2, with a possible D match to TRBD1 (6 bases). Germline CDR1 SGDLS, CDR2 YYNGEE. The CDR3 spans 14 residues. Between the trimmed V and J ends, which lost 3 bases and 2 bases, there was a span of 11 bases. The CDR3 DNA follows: TGTGCCAGCAGCGCTCCAGGGGAGAACTATGGCTACACCTTC. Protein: CASSAPGENYGYTF.

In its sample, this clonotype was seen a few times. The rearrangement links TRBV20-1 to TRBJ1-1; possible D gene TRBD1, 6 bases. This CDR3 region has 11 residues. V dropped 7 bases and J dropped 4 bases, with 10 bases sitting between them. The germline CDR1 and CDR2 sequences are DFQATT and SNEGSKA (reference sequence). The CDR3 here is CSVDRPTEAFF. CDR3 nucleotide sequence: TGCAGTGTAGACAGGCCCACTGAAGCTTTCTTT.

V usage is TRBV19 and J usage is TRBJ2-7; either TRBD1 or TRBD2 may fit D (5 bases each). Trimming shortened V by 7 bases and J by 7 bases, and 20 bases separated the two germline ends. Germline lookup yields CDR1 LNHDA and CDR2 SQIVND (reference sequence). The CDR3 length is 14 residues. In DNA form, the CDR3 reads TGTGCCAGTACCCTCGGCCAGGGAACGGGGGAGCAGTACTTC. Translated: CASTLGQGTGEQYF.

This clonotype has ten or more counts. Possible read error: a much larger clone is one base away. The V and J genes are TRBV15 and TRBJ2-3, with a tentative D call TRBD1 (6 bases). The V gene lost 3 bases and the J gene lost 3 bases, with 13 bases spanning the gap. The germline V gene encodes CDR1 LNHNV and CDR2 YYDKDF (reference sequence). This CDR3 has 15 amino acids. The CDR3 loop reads CATSSLAGVTDTQYF. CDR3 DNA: TGTGCCACCAGCAGCTTGGCAGGGGTGACAGATACGCAGTATTTT.